Shown below are 21 T cell receptor beta chains from a single sample sequenced in a study of CD8+ T cells in alopecia areata. As the sequencing template, cDNA was produced by extracting RNA and reverse transcribing it. Sequenced by immunoSEQ multiplex PCR; TCRdb stores in-frame clones only, minus some. This sample has approximately 6,000 clones, with around three fifths found just once. Those with alopecia areata gave lesional scalp punch biopsies and peripheral blood. The sequencing used skin, collected at week 0. Every receptor here comes from a human donor with alopecia areata.

The rearrangement uses TRBV30 and TRBJ1-1, with 7 bases matching TRBD1. The germline gives CDR1 GTSNPN, CDR2 SVGIG (reference sequence). The ends lost 3 bases at V and 6 bases at J; junction bases unmatched: 7. This CDR3 has 13 residues. CDR3 bases: TGTGCCTGGAGGCGTACAGGGGCCCCTGAAGCTTTCTTT. The encoded protein is CAWRRTGAPEAFF.

This chain uses TRBV20-1 with TRBJ2-1, with D uncertain. Germline CDR1 reads DFQATT; CDR2 reads SNEGSKA (reference sequence). This CDR3 is built from 11 residues. V shed 0 bases and J shed 7 bases, with 4 bases lying between them. CDR3 DNA sequence: TGCAGTGCTAGAGAGTGGAATGAGCAGTTCTTC. Translated, it gives CSAREWNEQFF.

The V call is TRBV11-3, the J call TRBJ2-3; D might be TRBD1 (5 bases). The germline V and J ends were trimmed by 3 bases and 6 bases, with 7 bases remaining between them. The germline CDR1 and CDR2 sequences are SGHNT and YENEEA. The CDR3 is 12 residues long. The CDR3, as DNA: TGTGCCAGCAGCTTTTCAGGGGATACGCAGTATTTT. This gives the protein CASSFSGDTQYF. Using reference TRBV11-3 and TRBJ2-3 for the parts outside the CDR3, the full variable domain is EAGVVQSPRYKIIEKKQPVAFWCNPISGHNTLYWYLQNLGQGPELLIRYENEEAVDDSQLPKDRFSAERLKGVDSTLKIQPAELGDSAVYLCASSFSGDTQYFGPGTRLTVL.

Here the CDR3 DNA reads TGCAGCGGGGGACTGACCCTGACTGGGGGCTACACCTTC. Amino acid sequence: CSGGLTLTGGYTF. The V and J genes are TRBV29-1 and TRBJ1-2; tentative D call: TRBD1 (5 bases). Trimming took off 7 bases at V and 8 bases at J, with 20 bases between the two ends. CDR3 length equals 13 residues. CDR1 SQVTM and CDR2 ANQGSEA come from the germline V gene.

The chain combines TRBV7-6 with TRBJ2-7; a possible D gene is TRBD2 (5 bases). This CDR3 is built from 13 residues. CDR1 is SGHVS, CDR2 FNYEAQ, per germline. Trimming shortened V by 3 bases and J by 2 bases, and 8 bases separated the two germline ends. In DNA form, the CDR3 reads TGTGCCAGCAGCTTCGCCGGGACCTACGAGCAGTACTTC. Residues: CASSFAGTYEQYF.

There are a few counts of this clone. The V gene is TRBV30, the J gene TRBJ2-1; no reliable D call. V was trimmed by 4 bases and J by 4 bases, leaving 2 bases between them. Germline values: CDR1 GTSNPN, CDR2 SVGIG (reference sequence). The CDR3 consists of 10 residues. The CDR3 is CAWKYNEQFF. Written as DNA, the CDR3 is TGTGCCTGGAAATACAATGAGCAGTTCTTC. Looking up the rest from reference TRBV30 and TRBJ2-1 gives the full variable domain: SQTIHQWPATLVQPVGSPLSLECTVEGTSNPNLYWYRQAAGRGLQLLFYSVGIGQISSEVPQNLSASRPQDRQFILSSKKLLLSDSGFYLCAWKYNEQFFGPGTRLTVL.

This clone has only a few counts. The chain employs TRBV7-9 and TRBJ2-2, with D hard to call. Germline CDR1 reads SEHNR; CDR2 reads FQNEAQ (reference sequence). CDR3 length: 14 residues. V was pared by 5 bases and J by 0 bases, with 7 bases between. The CDR3: CASSAEPNTGELFF. As DNA, the CDR3 is TGTGCCAGCAGCGCGGAACCGAACACCGGGGAGCTGTTTTTT.

This chain joins TRBV7-8 and TRBJ2-5; no clear D gene. The V and J ends lost 0 bases and 9 bases respectively, with 8 bases between them. The CDR3 has 12 residues. Germline V gene lookup returns CDR1 SGHVS and CDR2 FQNEAQ. The CDR3 sequence is CASSLARFPQYF. The CDR3 bases are TGTGCCAGCAGCTTAGCTAGGTTTCCCCAGTACTTC.

The chain recombines TRBV7-9 with TRBJ2-5; 9 bases agree with TRBD1. The J call may be mistaken, given a closer DNA end match to TRBJ2-7. Looked up from germline, CDR1 is SEHNR and CDR2 is FQNEAQ (reference sequence). The CDR3 totals 14 residues. The CDR3 sequence is CASSKGQGSYEQYF. CDR3 DNA: TGTGCCAGCAGCAAGGGACAGGGCTCCTACGAGCAGTACTTC.

This clone was seen only once. The CDR3 sequence is CASSPRLGDGTGELFF. CDR3 nucleotide sequence: TGTGCCAGCTCACCACGTTTAGGGGATGGCACCGGGGAGCTGTTTTTT. The chain links TRBV18 to TRBJ2-2, with D perhaps TRBD1 (5 bases). The CDR3 contains 16 residues. In germline, CDR1 is KGHSH, CDR2 LQKENI. V gave up 1 base and J gave up 4 bases, with 13 bases separating them.

The V and J genes are TRBV11-2 and TRBJ2-2, with no clear D. V lost 5 bases to trimming and J lost 4 bases, with 11 bases between them. CDR1 and CDR2 (germline): SGHAT, FQNNGV. The CDR3 length is 14 residues. CDR3 residues: CASSQLSGTGELFF. The CDR3 DNA reads TGTGCCAGCAGCCAGCTCTCTGGCACCGGGGAGCTGTTTTTT.

This rearrangement joins TRBV7-9 to TRBJ1-3, with D unresolved. CDR1 and CDR2 (germline): SEHNR, FQNEAQ (reference sequence). The CDR3 is made up of 12 amino acids. V lost 2 bases to trimming and J lost 4 bases, with 3 bases between them. CDR3 DNA sequence: TGTGCCAGCAGCTTAATCGGAAACACCATATATTTT. Amino acids: CASSLIGNTIYF.

This clone was counted a single time. The chain carries TRBV11-3 and TRBJ2-7; the match to TRBD1 covers 7 bases. V lost 1 base and J lost 9; bases outside the gene matches: 6. In germline, CDR1 is SGHNT, CDR2 YENEEA. This CDR3 contains 13 residues. CDR3 nucleotides: TGTGCCAGCAGCTTAGGGGTTCCAGGGGGGCAGTACTTC. Its protein product is CASSLGVPGGQYF.

V is TRBV20-1 and J is TRBJ2-7; D gene unclear. V lost 4 bases to trimming and J lost 7 bases, with 11 bases between them. This CDR3 is built from 11 residues. The germline V gene encodes CDR1 DFQATT and CDR2 SNEGSKA (reference sequence). CDR3: CSAIQRREQYF. CDR3 nucleotide sequence: TGCAGTGCTATACAGCGACGGGAGCAGTACTTC.

This sequence joins TRBV4-1 and TRBJ2-1, with 10 bases lining up with TRBD2. J was trimmed by 8 bases and V by 1 base; bases with no gene match: 11. The CDR3 sequence is 17 residues long. CDR1 is MGHRA, CDR2 YSYEKL, per germline. The chain's CDR3 is CASSQGSGGPPADEQFF. The CDR3 DNA reads TGCGCCAGCAGCCAAGGTAGCGGGGGGCCCCCTGCGGATGAGCAGTTCTTC.

The chain carries TRBV7-2 and TRBJ2-1; TRBD2 aligns across 11 bases. In germline, CDR1 is SGHTA, CDR2 FQGNSA. This CDR3 contains 19 residues. With V trimmed by 3 bases and J by 2 bases, 12 bases remained unmatched. The CDR3 sequence is CASSLYGTSGLIAYNEQFF. In DNA form, the CDR3 reads TGTGCCAGCAGCTTGTACGGGACTAGCGGCCTTATTGCCTACAATGAGCAGTTCTTC.

The CDR3 nucleotides are TGCGCCAGCAGCGGTATAAGGACCTACGAGCAGTACTTC. Its translation is CASSGIRTYEQYF. The chain couples TRBV5-1 to TRBJ2-7; D is uncertain. V was shortened by 4 bases and J by 2 bases, with 10 bases between the two germline ends. CDR3 length: 13 amino acids. The germline V gene encodes CDR1 SGHRS and CDR2 YFSETQ.

This chain links TRBV29-1 with TRBJ2-1; 8 positions agree with TRBD1. With V trimmed by 3 bases and J by 4 bases, 5 bases remained unmatched. This CDR3 has 14 amino acids. Germline V CDR1 and CDR2: SQVTM, ANQGSEA. DNA of the CDR3: TGCAGCGTTGATCAGGGGGCGGTATACAATGAGCAGTTCTTC. It specifies CSVDQGAVYNEQFF.

On this clone: A clone one base away is much larger, so this may be a read error. Distinct nucleotide sequences in the sample also encode this CDR3. The V and J genes are TRBV6-1 and TRBJ2-5; a weak D match, TRBD2 (5 bases). Between the trimmed V and J ends, which lost 8 bases and 2 bases, there was a span of 12 bases. Germline CDR1 is MNHNS and CDR2 is SASEGT. This CDR3 contains 13 residues. The CDR3 region has the DNA TGTGCCAGCGGGTGGAGCGGACAAGAGACCCAGTACTTC. This sequence encodes CASGWSGQETQYF.

The chain uses TRBV25-1 and TRBJ2-7; the D gene is possibly TRBD2 (6 bases). Per germline, CDR1 MGHDK and CDR2 SYGVNS. This CDR3 has 13 residues. Deletions cut 3 bases from V and 5 bases from J, with 11 bases between. The chain's CDR3 is CASSEGRFHEQYF. CDR3 DNA: TGTGCCAGCAGTGAGGGGAGGTTCCACGAGCAGTACTTC.

About this clone: The same CDR3 also results from other DNA sequences found in this sample. The chain joins TRBV29-1 to TRBJ1-1, with unresolved D. V shed 2 bases and J shed 3 bases, with 10 bases lying between them. The CDR3 is 13 amino acids. Germline CDR1 SQVTM, CDR2 ANQGSEA. CDR3 bases: TGCAGCGTTGAACCGTCTTTGGACACTGAAGCTTTCTTT. Protein: CSVEPSLDTEAFF.